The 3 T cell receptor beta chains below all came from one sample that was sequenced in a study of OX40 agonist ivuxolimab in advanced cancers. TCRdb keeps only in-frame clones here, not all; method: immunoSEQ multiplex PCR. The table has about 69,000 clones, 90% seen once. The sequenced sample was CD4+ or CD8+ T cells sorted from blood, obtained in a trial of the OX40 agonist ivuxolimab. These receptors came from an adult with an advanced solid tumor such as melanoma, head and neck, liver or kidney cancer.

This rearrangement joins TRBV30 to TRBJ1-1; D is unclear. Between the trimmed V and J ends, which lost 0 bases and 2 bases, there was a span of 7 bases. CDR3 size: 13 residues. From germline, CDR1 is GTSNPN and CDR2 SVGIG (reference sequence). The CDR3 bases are TGTGCCTGGAGTGTAAACTTCAACACTGAAGCTTTCTTT. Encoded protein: CAWSVNFNTEAFF.

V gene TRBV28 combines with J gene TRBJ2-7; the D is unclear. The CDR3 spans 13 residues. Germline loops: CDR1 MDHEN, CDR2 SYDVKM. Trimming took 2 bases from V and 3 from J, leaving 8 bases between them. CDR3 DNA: TGTGCCAGCAGTTTAAGAGAGGTCTACGAGCAGTACTTC. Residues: CASSLREVYEQYF.

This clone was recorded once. The CDR3 nucleotides read TGTGCCAGTAGTATACGAGGGGGTGAAACCGGGGAGCTGTTTTTT. Protein: CASSIRGGETGELFF. The gene calls are TRBV19 and TRBJ2-2, with D tentatively TRBD1 (6 bases). The CDR3 is made up of 15 amino acids. Germline V gene sequence: CDR1 LNHDA, CDR2 SQIVND (reference sequence). Trimming removed 2 bases at V and 5 bases at J, with 12 bases between.